This TCR beta chain is drawn from a study of blood T cell repertoires in COVID-19. Individuals aged roughly 18 to 100 years were recruited from approximately 22 US areas. As processed by the authors: Estimates of nucleated cell counts were drawn from the amplification of reference gene primers. Method: immunoSEQ multiplex PCR; TCRdb's copy keeps in-frame clones and lacks some. Clonal size and the V and J genes are those of that table, whereas D and trimming came from the DNA. The repertoire holds 150,000 to 200,000 clones, with 80% to 90% as singletons. From germline, CDR1 is MNHEY and CDR2 SMNVEV (reference sequence). J lost 3 bases, V lost 9 bases, and 9 bases had no gene match. CDR3 length: 14 residues.

The V gene is TRBV27, the J gene TRBJ2-7, with 9 bases lining up with TRBD2. This sequence originates from a woman between 18 and 29 years old who had recovered from COVID-19. Sample: PBMCs or T cells enriched from blood (not recorded which). The CDR3 sequence: CARPPGLAIYEQYF. The CDR3 bases are TGTGCCAGGCCCCCGGGACTAGCAATCTACGAGCAGTACTTC.